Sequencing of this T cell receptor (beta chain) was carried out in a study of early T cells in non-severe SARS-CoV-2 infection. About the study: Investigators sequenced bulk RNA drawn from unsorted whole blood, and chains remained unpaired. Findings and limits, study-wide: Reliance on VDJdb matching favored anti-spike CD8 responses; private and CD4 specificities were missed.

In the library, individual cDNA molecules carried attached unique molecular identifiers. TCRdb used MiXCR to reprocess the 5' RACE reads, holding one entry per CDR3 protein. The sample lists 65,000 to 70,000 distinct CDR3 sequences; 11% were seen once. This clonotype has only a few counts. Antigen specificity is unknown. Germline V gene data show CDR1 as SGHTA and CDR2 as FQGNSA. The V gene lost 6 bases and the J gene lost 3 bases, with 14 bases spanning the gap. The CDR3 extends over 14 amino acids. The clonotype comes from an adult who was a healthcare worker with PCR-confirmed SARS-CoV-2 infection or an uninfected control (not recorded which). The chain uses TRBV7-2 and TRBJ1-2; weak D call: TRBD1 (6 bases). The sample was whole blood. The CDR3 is CASRGAGAHYGYTF. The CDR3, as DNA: TGTGCCAGCAGGGGGGCAGGGGCCCACTATGGCTACACCTTC.